Listed here are 30 T cell receptor beta chains from one sample, sequenced in a study of memory CD4+ T cells and cytomegalovirus serostatus. TCRdb keeps only in-frame clones here, not all; method: immunoSEQ multiplex PCR. The sample has about 64,000 clones, 77% seen once. Single viable CD3+CD4+CD8-CD45RO+ cells were sorted as the memory CD4+ T cells. Source material: memory CD4+ T cells from blood. The receptor set was obtained from an adult in good health and CMV-seronegative.

This clone was seen a few times. The chain recombines TRBV27 with TRBJ2-1, with 9 bases lining up with TRBD2. The CDR3 runs to 17 residues. After removal of 11 bases from V and 1 base from J, the junction contained 15 bases not matched to a gene. Looked up from germline, CDR1 is MNHEY and CDR2 is SMNVEV (reference sequence). CDR3 nucleotides: TGTGCCCGAATGATGCGGGAGGGCCTACTATCCTACAATGAGCAGTTCTTC. Residues: CARMMREGLLSYNEQFF.

The chain uses TRBV10-3 and TRBJ1-2; D might be TRBD1 (5 bases). V lost 4 bases and J 5 bases, leaving 11 bases between the germline ends. The length of the CDR3 is 13 residues. Germline V CDR1 and CDR2: ENHRY, SYGVKD. The CDR3 reads CAISGGDGYGYTF. The CDR3 nucleotides read TGTGCCATCAGTGGTGGGGACGGTTATGGCTACACCTTC.

V is TRBV5-1 and J is TRBJ2-1, with 12 positions matching TRBD2. The CDR3 loop spans 15 amino acids. Germline values: CDR1 SGHRS, CDR2 YFSETQ. The V segment lost 4 bases and the J segment 10 bases; nucleotides outside the gene matches: 9. CDR3 region: CASSKGLAGQGEQFF. The DNA for the CDR3 is TGCGCCAGCAGCAAGGGACTAGCGGGCCAAGGGGAGCAGTTCTTC. The full variable domain, in which reference TRBV5-1 and TRBJ2-1 provide the parts outside the CDR3, is KAGVTQTPRYLIKTRGQQVTLSCSPISGHRSVSWYQQTPGQGLQFLFEYFSETQRNKGNFPGRFSGRQFSNSRSEMNVSTLELGDSALYLCASSKGLAGQGEQFFGPGTRLTVL.

The V and J genes are TRBV6-1 and TRBJ2-3; 7 bases are shared with TRBD2. The germline V gene encodes CDR1 MNHNS and CDR2 SASEGT. This CDR3 contains 16 residues. After removal of 0 bases from V and 0 bases from J, the junction contained 3 bases not matched to a gene. The CDR3 DNA follows: TGTGCCAGCAGTGAAGCATTACTAGCGAGCACAGATACGCAGTATTTT. It specifies CASSEALLASTDTQYF.

The V and J genes are TRBV4-1 and TRBJ2-7; D is perhaps TRBD1 or TRBD2 (5 bases each). Germline V gene sequence: CDR1 MGHRA, CDR2 YSYEKL. Trimming shortened V by 0 bases and J by 2 bases, and 14 bases separated the two germline ends. The CDR3 is made up of 16 amino acids. CDR3 bases: TGCGCCAGCAGCCAAGATCTTTGGGACGTAGCCTACGAGCAGTACTTC. Amino acids: CASSQDLWDVAYEQYF.

This chain uses TRBV11-3 with TRBJ2-1; 7 bases are shared with TRBD2. V was pared by 8 bases and J by 5 bases, with 6 bases of the junction left unmatched. This CDR3 has 13 residues. Looked up from germline, CDR1 is SGHNT and CDR2 is YENEEA. The CDR3 DNA sequence: TGTGCCAGCTCGCGGGAGATCGACAATGAGCAGTTCTTC. Translated, it gives CASSREIDNEQFF.

The chain links TRBV7-8 to TRBJ2-2; possible D gene TRBD1, 6 bases. The CDR3 spans 15 residues. V lost 5 bases and J lost 4, with 14 bases in between. CDR1 is SGHVS and CDR2 is FQNEAQ in the germline V gene. In nucleotides, the CDR3 is TGTGCCAGCAGCATCACAGGGTGGGGCACCGGGGAGCTGTTTTTT. Protein: CASSITGWGTGELFF.

The rearrangement joins TRBV18 to TRBJ1-1; TRBD1 aligns across 7 bases. This CDR3 is 12 amino acids long. Germline lookup yields CDR1 KGHSH and CDR2 LQKENI. V shed 3 bases, J shed 7 bases, and the junction held 2 bases outside the gene matches. As DNA, the CDR3 is TGTGCCAGCTCACCGGACAGGATTGAAGCTTTCTTT. It encodes CASSPDRIEAFF.

The chain joins TRBV19 to TRBJ1-4; D not resolved. The CDR3 is 14 amino acids. The V end lost 8 bases, the J end lost 6 bases, and 16 bases lay between the germline ends. Looked up from germline, CDR1 is LNHDA and CDR2 is SQIVND (reference sequence). This CDR3 reads CASGPGQTYEKLFF. The CDR3 bases are TGTGCCAGTGGGCCGGGCCAGACTTATGAAAAACTGTTTTTT.

The chain recombines TRBV10-3 with TRBJ2-6; D may be TRBD1 (7 bases). Germline V lookup: CDR1 ENHRY, CDR2 SYGVKD. This CDR3 has 18 amino acids. Between the trimmed V and J ends, which lost 6 bases and 0 bases, there was a span of 18 bases. CDR3 DNA: TGTGCCATCAGGGGGGGACAGTCAAAAAGCTCTGGGGCCAACGTCCTGACTTTC. It specifies CAIRGGQSKSSGANVLTF.

The CDR3 sequence is CASSLADTQYF. CDR3 in DNA: TGCGCCAGCAGCTTGGCAGATACGCAGTATTTT. V is TRBV5-1 and J is TRBJ2-3; D call uncertain. Germline V CDR1 and CDR2: SGHRS, YFSETQ. The CDR3 totals 11 residues. Trimming pared 0 bases from V and 4 bases from J, leaving 0 bases between.

The chain has TRBV29-1 and TRBJ2-7; 9 nucleotides line up with TRBD2. The CDR3 is 18 amino acids. V shed 4 bases and J 0 bases; nucleotides not matched to a gene: 16. The germline V gene encodes CDR1 SQVTM and CDR2 ANQGSEA. The DNA of the CDR3 is TGCAGCGTTGCAAGGGGGGCGGGAGGGCCCTCGGGCTCCTACGAGCAGTACTTC. Protein sequence: CSVARGAGGPSGSYEQYF.

The genes are TRBV11-2 and TRBJ2-1; D remains ambiguous. The CDR3 is made up of 13 amino acids. The germline gives CDR1 SGHAT, CDR2 FQNNGV. The V end lost 3 bases, the J end lost 0 bases, and 3 bases lay between the germline ends. Written as DNA, the CDR3 is TGTGCCAGCAGCTTGGCCTCCTACAATGAGCAGTTCTTC. This codes for CASSLASYNEQFF.

The V call is TRBV2, the J call TRBJ1-5; 7 bases agree with TRBD1. This CDR3 is 15 amino acids long. After removal of 5 bases from V and 1 base from J, the junction contained 5 bases not matched to a gene. In germline, CDR1 is SNHLY, CDR2 FYNNEI. This CDR3 is CASSIDRESNQPQHF. CDR3 bases: TGTGCCAGCAGTATTGACAGGGAAAGCAATCAGCCCCAGCATTTT.

This chain joins TRBV4-1 and TRBJ2-3, with D possibly being TRBD2 (5 bases). V lost 1 base and J 4 bases, leaving 15 bases between the germline ends. CDR3 length equals 16 residues. The germline V gene encodes CDR1 MGHRA and CDR2 YSYEKL. The CDR3 sequence: CASSQGMGDSADTQYF. For the CDR3, the DNA is TGCGCCAGCAGCCAAGGAATGGGAGATTCTGCAGATACGCAGTATTTT.

This clone has only a few counts. The genes are TRBV7-8 and TRBJ2-3; 12 bases are a match to TRBD2. CDR3 length: 18 amino acids. The V segment lost 1 base and the J segment 3 bases; nucleotides outside the gene matches: 8. Looked up from germline, CDR1 is SGHVS and CDR2 is FQNEAQ. CDR3 protein: CASSLVASGRAGTDTQYF. CDR3 DNA sequence: TGTGCCAGCAGCTTAGTCGCTAGCGGGAGGGCCGGAACAGATACGCAGTATTTT.

This clone was counted only a few times. J is TRBJ1-3 and V is TRBV28, with TRBD1 as a possible D gene (5 bases). CDR1 MDHEN and CDR2 SYDVKM come from the germline V gene. The CDR3 runs to 14 residues. Trimming shortened V by 6 bases and J by 4 bases, and 13 bases separated the two germline ends. In nucleotides, the CDR3 is TGTGCCAGCAGGCGGGGGGGTGTCGGAAACACCATATATTTT. Encoded protein: CASRRGGVGNTIYF.

The chain links TRBV11-3 to TRBJ2-7; 9 positions match TRBD1. This CDR3 is built from 13 residues. The germline V gene has CDR1 SGHNT and CDR2 YENEEA. V gave up 4 bases and J gave up 6 bases; unmatched junction bases: 4. The CDR3 coding sequence is TGTGCCAGCAGCTCGGGACAGGGTGTCGAGCAGTACTTC. This encodes CASSSGQGVEQYF.

The chain carries TRBV7-8 and TRBJ1-6; possible D gene TRBD1, 6 bases. Trimming removed 0 bases from V and 7 bases from J, with 19 bases in between. This CDR3 contains 18 residues. Germline CDR1 SGHVS, CDR2 FQNEAQ. CDR3 in amino acids: CASSLAYRVGAGNSPLHF. CDR3 nucleotide sequence: TGTGCCAGCAGCTTAGCCTACAGGGTCGGGGCCGGGAATTCACCCCTCCACTTT.

V is TRBV18 and J is TRBJ2-2; 8 bases match TRBD2. CDR1 and CDR2 (germline): KGHSH, LQKENI. The CDR3 sequence is 16 residues long. After removal of 4 bases from V and 1 base from J, the junction contained 5 bases not matched to a gene. The CDR3 DNA is TGTGCCAGCTCACTGTCTAGCGGGCAGAACACCGGGGAGCTGTTTTTT. Translation: CASSLSSGQNTGELFF.

The gene calls are TRBV10-3 and TRBJ2-7; 7 bases align to TRBD2. Germline CDR1 is ENHRY and CDR2 is SYGVKD. J was trimmed by 4 bases and V by 5 bases; bases with no gene match: 14. The CDR3 runs 16 residues. As DNA, the CDR3 is TGTGCCATCAGTCCTCGGGAGGCAAACCTCCGGTACGAGCAGTACTTC. Protein: CAISPREANLRYEQYF.

V gene TRBV6-5 combines with J gene TRBJ1-2; D gene uncertain. The CDR3 has 15 residues. Deletions cut 5 bases from V and 1 base from J, with 14 bases between. Germline V gives CDR1 MNHEY, CDR2 SVGAGI. DNA of the CDR3: TGTGCCAGCAGTGCCCAGTGGATTCTTAACTATGGCTACACCTTC. It is translated as CASSAQWILNYGYTF.

V and J are TRBV5-4 and TRBJ1-5; D not certain. This CDR3 is 13 amino acids long. V was trimmed by 0 bases and J by 8 bases, leaving 9 bases between them. Per the germline V gene, CDR1 is SGHNT and CDR2 is YYREEE (reference sequence). The chain's CDR3 is CASSLDPKEPQHF. CDR3 bases: TGTGCCAGCAGCTTGGACCCAAAGGAGCCCCAGCATTTT.

The rearrangement uses TRBV2 and TRBJ2-5; no clear D. Per germline, CDR1 SNHLY and CDR2 FYNNEI. The V end was cut by 6 bases, the J end by 6 bases, with 14 bases between. The CDR3 extends over 13 amino acids. The CDR3 DNA sequence: TGTGCCAGCAGCGCCGACATCCAGAAGACCCAGTACTTC. Encoded protein: CASSADIQKTQYF.

This clone was found a few times. The J gene is TRBJ2-7, the V gene TRBV5-3, with D possibly matching TRBD2 (6 bases). Being an ORF, TRBV5-3 has a function that is uncertain. The length of the CDR3 is 13 residues. Trimming shortened V by 0 bases and J by 3 bases, and 7 bases separated the two germline ends. The DNA of the CDR3 is TGTGCCAGAAGCTTGGCGCGGGACTACGAGCAGTACTTC. Protein: CARSLARDYEQYF.

This clone turned up a few times. The J gene is TRBJ2-1, the V gene TRBV19; 7 positions agree with TRBD1. V lost 7 bases, J lost 2 bases, and 8 bases stayed unmatched. Germline CDR1 is LNHDA and CDR2 is SQIVND (reference sequence). The CDR3 has 15 amino acids. The CDR3 nucleotides are TGTGCCAGTACCTCGACAGGGACCGCCTACAATGAGCAGTTCTTC. Amino acids: CASTSTGTAYNEQFF.

This chain uses TRBV2 with TRBJ2-6, with unresolved D. The CDR3 loop spans 16 amino acids. V was shortened by 2 bases and J by 2 bases, with 10 bases between the two germline ends. The V gene's germline CDR1 is SNHLY and CDR2 FYNNEI. The CDR3 loop is CASSERPLAGANVLTF. The CDR3 region has the DNA TGTGCCAGCAGTGAAAGACCGCTCGCTGGGGCCAACGTCCTGACTTTC.

The chain carries TRBV19 and TRBJ1-6; TRBD1 matches at 7 bases. J gave up 1 base and V 3 bases, and 6 bases lay outside the gene matches. CDR1 LNHDA and CDR2 SQIVND come from the germline V gene (reference sequence). The CDR3 has 17 amino acids. CDR3: CASSMLGGQSYNSPLHF. For the CDR3, the DNA is TGTGCCAGTAGTATGCTGGGGGGACAGTCCTATAATTCACCCCTCCACTTT.

The chain has TRBV2 and TRBJ2-3; the match to TRBD2 covers 7 bases. This CDR3 contains 8 residues. The ends lost 8 bases at V and 13 bases at J; junction bases unmatched: 0. The germline V gene encodes CDR1 SNHLY and CDR2 FYNNEI. The CDR3 is CASGTKYF. DNA of the CDR3: TGTGCCAGCGGGACTAAGTATTTT.

CDR3 loop: CASSSQGAPYNEQFF. As DNA, the CDR3 is TGTGCCAGCAGTTCACAGGGGGCCCCCTACAATGAGCAGTTCTTC. The chain links TRBV6-5 to TRBJ2-1; 9 bases agree with TRBD1. CDR1 is MNHEY, CDR2 SVGAGI, per germline. J gave up 2 bases and V 4 bases, and 3 bases lay outside the gene matches. The CDR3 spans 15 residues.